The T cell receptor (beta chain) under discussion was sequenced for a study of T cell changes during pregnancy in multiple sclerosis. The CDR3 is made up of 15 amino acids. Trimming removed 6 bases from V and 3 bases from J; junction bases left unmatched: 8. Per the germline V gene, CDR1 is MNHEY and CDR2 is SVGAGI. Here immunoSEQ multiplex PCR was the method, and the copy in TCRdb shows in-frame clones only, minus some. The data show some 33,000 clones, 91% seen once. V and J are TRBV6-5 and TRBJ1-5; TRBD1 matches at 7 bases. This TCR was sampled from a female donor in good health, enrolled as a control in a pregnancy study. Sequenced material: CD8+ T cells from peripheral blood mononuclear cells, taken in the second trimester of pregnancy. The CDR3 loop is CASRHGTVSNQPQHF. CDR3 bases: TGTGCCAGCAGACACGGGACAGTTTCCAATCAGCCCCAGCATTTT.